The 19 T cell receptor beta chains given below trace back to one sample, sequenced in a study of CXCR3-negative and CXCR3-positive naive CD8 T cells. Findings and caveats of the study: CXCR3-expressing naive cells carried TRB CDR3s more hydrophobic than those of CXCR3-negative naive cells.

Researchers prepared the TRB cDNA libraries using 5' RACE with UMI labels. TCRdb reprocessed the 5' RACE reads and reports one entry per CDR3 protein, with no DNA. The listing contains about 120,000 distinct CDR3 sequences. No antigen is known for these receptors. Source material: naive CXCR3+ CD8+ T cells from blood. Subset here: CD45RO-CCR7+CD27+CD95- naive CD8+ T cells expressing CXCR3 (TNR3+). All receptors come from a human donor in good health. Some clones in this sample may be carry-over from other donors' samples.

This chain joins TRBV2 and TRBJ2-3; with no DNA, the TCRdb D assignment of TRBD2 cannot be verified. The CDR3 has 15 residues. CDR1 SNHLY and CDR2 FYNNEI come from the germline V gene. This CDR3 reads CASRETSGTTDTQYF. The whole variable domain, remainder taken from reference TRBV2 and TRBJ2-3, is EPEVTQTPSHQVTQMGQEVILRCVPISNHLYFYWYRQILGQKVEFLVSFYNNEISEKSEIFDDQFSVERPDGSNFTLKIRSTKLEDSAMYFCASRETSGTTDTQYFGPGTRLTVL.

V gene TRBV28 combines with J gene TRBJ2-1; TCRdb names TRBD2, which stays unverified in the absence of DNA. From germline, CDR1 is MDHEN and CDR2 SYDVKM. The CDR3 consists of 14 residues. The CDR3 loop is CASSLGLAVLEQFF.

The rearrangement joins TRBV24-1 to TRBJ1-1; there is no DNA to check the TCRdb D call of TRBD1. CDR1 KGHDR and CDR2 SFDVKD come from the germline V gene. This CDR3 spans 12 amino acids. This CDR3 reads CATSDWGSEAFF.

This sequence joins TRBV7-6 and TRBJ2-1. This CDR3 region has 14 residues. Looked up from germline, CDR1 is SGHVS and CDR2 is FNYEAQ. The CDR3 region is CASSPQSSYNEQFF.

The chain joins TRBV5-6 to TRBJ2-1. Looked up from germline, CDR1 is SGHDT and CDR2 is YYEEEE. The CDR3 length is 15 residues. CDR3 amino acids: CASSLVGTSYNEQFF. The complete variable domain, with remaining parts taken from reference TRBV5-6 and TRBJ2-1, reads DAGVTQSPTHLIKTRGQQVTLRCSPKSGHDTVSWYQQALGQGPQFIFQYYEEEERQRGNFPDRFSGHQFPNYSSELNVNALLLGDSALYLCASSLVGTSYNEQFFGPGTRLTVL.

The chain joins TRBV15 to TRBJ2-7; the D call from TCRdb, TRBD1, cannot be confirmed without DNA. Germline V gene lookup returns CDR1 LNHNV and CDR2 YYDKDF (reference sequence). The CDR3 has 14 residues. CDR3 loop: CATSGDRVFYEQYF.

V gene TRBV29-1 combines with J gene TRBJ2-7. The CDR3 runs 12 residues. The V gene's germline CDR1 is SQVTM and CDR2 ANQGSEA. The CDR3 sequence is CSVVAVGYEQYF.

J is TRBJ2-3 and V is TRBV2. This CDR3 is 13 amino acids long. Germline values: CDR1 SNHLY, CDR2 FYNNEI. This CDR3 reads CASSDGQTDTQYF.

This chain connects TRBV12-3 or TRBV12-4 to TRBJ2-4. The CDR3 sequence is 15 residues long. The CDR3 here is CASSLQGVAKNIQYF.

This rearrangement joins TRBV7-9 to TRBJ2-1; TCRdb's D call of TRBD1 is untestable without DNA. The CDR3 contains 15 residues. The germline V gene has CDR1 SEHNR and CDR2 FQNEAQ (reference sequence). The CDR3: CASSLGDVGYNEQFF.

V usage is TRBV28 and J usage is TRBJ2-1. The CDR3 is 12 residues long. The germline V gene encodes CDR1 MDHEN and CDR2 SYDVKM. The CDR3 sequence is CASSPRWDEQFF.

V usage is TRBV5-4 and J usage is TRBJ1-1. Germline CDR1 SGHNT, CDR2 YYREEE (reference sequence). CDR3 size: 13 residues. The CDR3 sequence: CASSLILNTEAFF. The full variable domain, with the rest looked up from reference TRBV5-4 and TRBJ1-1, is ETGVTQSPTHLIKTRGQQVTLRCSSQSGHNTVSWYQQALGQGPQFIFQYYREEENGRGNFPPRFSGLQFPNYSSELNVNALELDDSALYLCASSLILNTEAFFGQGTRLTVV.

The V gene is TRBV6-5, the J gene TRBJ2-7; the TRBD1 assignment by TCRdb is unverifiable without DNA. The CDR3 has 15 amino acids. Germline assignment: CDR1 MNHEY and CDR2 SVGAGI. The CDR3: CASSYGGQGAYEQYF.

The rearrangement joins TRBV28 to TRBJ2-7; lacking DNA, the TRBD2 call made by TCRdb goes unchecked. Germline values: CDR1 MDHEN, CDR2 SYDVKM. The CDR3 totals 12 residues. CDR3 residues: CASRAPGAWQYF.

The chain recombines TRBV9 with TRBJ2-7; TCRdb's assignment of TRBD2 cannot be checked, as there is no DNA. This CDR3 comprises 12 residues. Germline-derived CDR1 and CDR2 are SGDLS and YYNGEE. CDR3 loop: CASSKEDYEQYF.

V usage is TRBV28 and J usage is TRBJ2-7. CDR1 is MDHEN and CDR2 is SYDVKM in the germline V gene. The CDR3 is 14 residues long. The CDR3 is CASSLLGSAHEQYF.

This chain links TRBV7-9 with TRBJ2-1. Germline CDR1 and CDR2: SEHNR and FQNEAQ (reference sequence). The CDR3 spans 15 residues. The CDR3 here is CASSLGLAAYNEQSF.

V usage is TRBV25-1 and J usage is TRBJ1-5; TCRdb selects TRBD1, and the lack of DNA leaves this call unchecked. The germline V gene has CDR1 MGHDK and CDR2 SYGVNS. The CDR3 sequence is 17 residues long. CDR3 protein: CASNGLRGTRGIQPQHF.

The CDR3 loop is CASSVSRDFNQPQHF. The chain carries TRBV12-3 or TRBV12-4 and TRBJ1-5. This CDR3 spans 15 amino acids.